This is a list of T cell receptor beta chains from one sample in a study of T cell changes during pregnancy in multiple sclerosis. Data came from immunoSEQ multiplex PCR; TCRdb stores just in-frame clones and leaves some out. The sample holds 35,000 to 50,000 clones, around nine tenths seen once. The specimen was CD4+ T cells from peripheral blood mononuclear cells, collected in the first trimester of pregnancy. Source of these receptors: a female donor with multiple sclerosis, enrolled in a pregnancy study. The CDR3 runs from the conserved cysteine through the conserved F or W. A D gene is named only where the DNA matches it firmly. A row's size may be missing; if present it is once, few, many or a size class.

length: 16
J: TRBJ2-1
D: TRBD2
size: .
V: TRBV5-4
CDR3: CASSLGASGSRNEQFF
DNA: TGTGCCAGCAGCCTCGGAGCTAGCGGGAGCCGCAATGAGCAGTTCTTC

length: 11
J: TRBJ2-7
D: .
size: .
V: TRBV10-2
CDR3: CASSAVDEQYF
DNA: TGCGCCAGCAGTGCCGTAGACGAGCAGTACTTC

length: 14
J: TRBJ1-2
D: .
size: .
V: TRBV28
CDR3: CASRGDTANYGYTF
DNA: TGTGCCAGCAGGGGGGACACGGCGAACTATGGCTACACCTTC

length: 12
J: TRBJ1-2
D: .
size: .
V: TRBV19
CDR3: CASSPGLYGYTF
DNA: TGTGCCAGTAGCCCCGGACTCTATGGCTACACCTTC

length: 15
J: TRBJ2-3
D: .
size: .
V: TRBV5-1
CDR3: CASSLGGGSTDTQYF
DNA: TGCGCCAGCAGCTTGGGTGGAGGGAGTACAGATACGCAGTATTTT

length: 12
J: TRBJ1-5
D: .
size: .
V: TRBV30
CDR3: CAWSGGGQPQHF
DNA: TGTGCCTGGAGTGGCGGTGGACAGCCCCAGCATTTT

length: 14
J: TRBJ2-7
D: .
size: .
V: TRBV5-1
CDR3: CASSKLGSPFEQYF
DNA: TGCGCCAGCAGCAAACTAGGTTCGCCGTTTGAGCAGTACTTC

length: 16
J: TRBJ2-5
D: TRBD2
size: .
V: TRBV5-6
CDR3: CASSSQTSGRPEGQYF
DNA: TGTGCCAGCAGTTCCCAGACTAGCGGGAGGCCAGAGGGCCAGTACTTC

length: 15
J: TRBJ1-3
D: .
size: .
V: TRBV25-1
CDR3: CASSEAGGAGNTIYF
DNA: TGTGCCAGCAGTGAAGCCGGGGGAGCTGGAAACACCATATATTTT

length: 14
J: TRBJ2-7
D: TRBD2
size: few
V: TRBV2
CDR3: CASSGDRRGGEQYF
DNA: TGTGCCAGCAGCGGGGACCGCCGGGGGGGTGAGCAGTACTTC

length: 14
J: TRBJ2-7
D: .
size: .
V: TRBV10-3
CDR3: CAISRQGRDYEQYF
DNA: TGTGCCATCAGCAGACAGGGGAGGGACTACGAGCAGTACTTC

length: 11
J: TRBJ2-4
D: .
size: .
V: TRBV2
CDR3: CASSENYSQYF
DNA: TGTGCCAGCAGTGAAAATTATTCTCAGTACTTC

length: 13
J: TRBJ1-2
D: TRBD1
size: .
V: TRBV29-1
CDR3: CSAGTDPNYGYTF
DNA: TGCAGCGCCGGGACAGACCCAAACTATGGCTACACCTTC

length: 14
J: TRBJ2-7
D: TRBD2
size: .
V: TRBV7-2
CDR3: CASSQLAVQYEQYF
DNA: TGTGCCAGCAGCCAACTAGCGGTCCAATACGAGCAGTACTTC